This T cell receptor (beta chain) was captured in a study of cytomegalovirus exposure and HLA in healthy donors. For the study at large: In terms of ancestry, the Caucasian-associated cluster contained more than 65% of the roughly 360 genotyped donors.

The PCR used 60 Vbeta and 13 Jbeta primers. Method: immunoSEQ multiplex PCR; TCRdb's copy keeps in-frame clones and lacks some. Of more than 150,000 clones in the sample, approximately 85% are singletons; the top ten hold about 9.3%. With regard to this clone: Its matching antigen is unknown.

CDR3 length: 16 residues. The V gene's germline CDR1 is SEHNR and CDR2 FQNEAQ (reference sequence). Trimming stripped 4 bases from V and 3 bases from J, with 19 bases between. General study findings and limits: Exclusion applied to some V segments, including TRBV6-2 and TRBV6-3, as they were indistinguishable. Diagnosis of cytomegalovirus status made by the classifier reportedly showed high specificity and sensitivity. Upon later analysis, TCR association rates were observed to vary by HLA locus, being highest for DRB1 and lowest for HLA-C.

Sequenced: PBMCs. This receptor was identified in a man aged 18 to 35 in good health and CMV-seropositive. This chain connects TRBV7-9 to TRBJ2-7; perhaps TRBD2 as D (6 bases). The CDR3 DNA reads as TGTGCCAGCAGCTCCTTGAACTGGGACTCTAACTACGAGCAGTACTTC. Translation: CASSSLNWDSNYEQYF.